The 2 T cell receptor beta chains below were found in one sample sequenced in a study of OX40 agonist ivuxolimab in advanced cancers. Sequencing used immunoSEQ multiplex PCR; TCRdb keeps in-frame clones, though not all of them. Of 70,000 to 80,000 clones in the sample, around 89% were seen once. Source: CD4+ or CD8+ T cells sorted from blood, taken in a trial of the OX40 agonist ivuxolimab. Receptors were obtained from an adult with an advanced solid tumor such as melanoma, head and neck, liver or kidney cancer.

The chain joins TRBV6-6 to TRBJ2-7; D uncertain. The V end was cut by 6 bases, the J end by 4 bases, with 16 bases between. This CDR3 is built from 14 residues. In germline, CDR1 is MNHNY, CDR2 SVGAGI (reference sequence). CDR3 in DNA: TGTGCCAGCAGCATACGACACGGGCCTTACGAGCAGTACTTC. Its translation: CASSIRHGPYEQYF.

This chain connects TRBV5-1 to TRBJ2-5; D possibly corresponds to TRBD1 (6 bases). Germline CDR1 reads SGHRS; CDR2 reads YFSETQ. V was trimmed by 2 bases and J by 1 base, leaving 12 bases between them. The CDR3 totals 15 residues. The CDR3 nucleotides are TGCGCCAGCAGCTTAAGTGGGGGCGGCCAAGAGACCCAGTACTTC. Protein sequence: CASSLSGGGQETQYF. Complete variable domain (other parts from reference TRBV5-1 and TRBJ2-5): KAGVTQTPRYLIKTRGQQVTLSCSPISGHRSVSWYQQTPGQGLQFLFEYFSETQRNKGNFPGRFSGRQFSNSRSEMNVSTLELGDSALYLCASSLSGGGQETQYFGPGTRLLVL.